The 8 T cell receptor beta chains listed next were all sequenced from one sample in a study of T cell responses to AZD1222 COVID-19 vaccine. TCRdb's copy holds only in-frame clones and misses some; the assay was immunoSEQ multiplex PCR. The sample has about 150,000 clones, around nine tenths seen once; the top ten hold more than 1.3%. This specimen was peripheral blood, taken 28 days after the second AZD1222 dose. The receptors originated from an adult who received the AZD1222 COVID-19 vaccine.

This chain links TRBV4-1 with TRBJ2-5; D call uncertain. CDR3 length equals 15 residues. Trimming took 0 bases from V and 3 from J, leaving 11 bases between them. Germline-derived CDR1 and CDR2 are MGHRA and YSYEKL. The CDR3 spells CASSQDSTGKETQYF. The CDR3, as DNA: TGCGCCAGCAGCCAAGATAGTACTGGTAAAGAGACCCAGTACTTC.

This rearrangement joins TRBV6-2 or TRBV6-3 to TRBJ2-5; 9 bases map to TRBD1. Looked up from germline, CDR1 is MNHEY and CDR2 is SVGEGT. The V and J ends lost 6 bases and 6 bases, in that order; junction bases with no gene match: 11. The CDR3 runs 15 residues. The CDR3 protein is CASSHLTGGAQTQYF. CDR3 in DNA: TGTGCCAGCAGCCACCTGACAGGGGGGGCACAGACCCAGTACTTC.

The chain joins TRBV6-5 to TRBJ1-4, with D possibly matching TRBD1 (5 bases). The CDR3 contains 15 residues. V lost 5 bases and J lost 13, with 23 bases in between. Germline lookup yields CDR1 MNHEY and CDR2 SVGAGI. The CDR3 sequence is CASSRRHQGSQGLFF. CDR3 nucleotide sequence: TGTGCCAGCAGTCGACGACACCAAGGGTCCCAGGGACTGTTTTTT.

CDR3 DNA: TGTGCCAGCCGGAGCATTAGCTCTGGAAACACCATATATTTT. It translates to CASRSISSGNTIYF. This chain connects TRBV6-5 to TRBJ1-3; no reliable D call. Germline assignment: CDR1 MNHEY and CDR2 SVGAGI. Trimming removed 8 bases at V and 0 bases at J, with 11 bases between. This CDR3 spans 14 amino acids.

J is TRBJ2-1 and V is TRBV7-9; D unresolved. The CDR3 totals 19 residues. V lost 2 bases to trimming and J lost 4 bases, with 24 bases between them. CDR1 is SEHNR, CDR2 FQNEAQ, per germline (reference sequence). CDR3 loop: CASSLKGSGNNWGYNEQFF. As DNA, the CDR3 is TGTGCCAGCAGCTTAAAAGGTTCAGGTAACAACTGGGGTTACAATGAGCAGTTCTTC.

This chain uses TRBV27 with TRBJ2-3, with 7 bases lining up with TRBD1. The junction had 8 bases not matched to a gene; V was cut back by 6 bases and J by 2 bases. From germline, CDR1 is MNHEY and CDR2 SMNVEV (reference sequence). This CDR3 comprises 15 residues. This CDR3 is CASSKLDRATDTQYF. DNA for the CDR3: TGTGCCAGCAGCAAACTAGACAGGGCCACAGATACGCAGTATTTT.

The J gene is TRBJ1-5, the V gene TRBV12-3 or TRBV12-4; D is undetermined. V was trimmed by 6 bases and J by 4 bases, leaving 10 bases between them. This CDR3 comprises 13 residues. In DNA form, the CDR3 reads TGTGCCAGCAGGTACCGGGCGAATCAGCCCCAGCATTTT. It yields the protein CASRYRANQPQHF.

J is TRBJ1-2 and V is TRBV2; D is uncertain. Trimming left V 7 bases short and J 0 bases short, with 18 bases between. CDR1 SNHLY and CDR2 FYNNEI come from the germline V gene. This CDR3 has 16 residues. DNA of the CDR3: TGTGCCAGCAATCCAAAGGAATTTCCGTCTAACTATGGCTACACCTTC. The encoded protein is CASNPKEFPSNYGYTF.